Below are 15 T cell receptor beta chains sequenced from a single sample in a study of identical twins (dated by TCRdb to 2015 to 2016). The library was built by means of 5' RACE. The reads were generated on an Illumina HiSeq 2000. TCRdb trimmed public reads at Q25 via fastp, called clones via MiXCR and kept in-frame beta chains. Duplicate CDR3 protein sequences are folded into a single record with the most common DNA and genes. The sample contains a few hundred thousand distinct CDR3 sequences, roughly 13% of them found a single time. Together, the top ten hold 3.5% to 5% of the sample. The same data also contributed to another study, on yellow fever vaccine responses in identical twins.

The specimen sequenced was memory (CD45RO+) T cells sorted from blood. What this sample's cell subset or site label stands for: CD45RO+ enriched T cells. The source is a woman aged 18-29 years in good health.

This clonotype has a handful of counts. The V call is TRBV6-2 or TRBV6-3, the J call TRBJ2-7, with D possibly matching TRBD2 (6 bases). CDR3 length: 14 amino acids. CDR1 is MNHEY, CDR2 SVGEGT, per germline. Trimming stripped 2 bases from V and 2 bases from J, with 10 bases between. CDR3: CASSYAGLPYEQYF. DNA for the CDR3: TGTGCCAGCAGTTACGCGGGACTCCCCTACGAGCAGTACTTC.

This clonotype is medium-sized by share. The genes are TRBV7-8 and TRBJ2-3; no firm D call. The germline CDR1 and CDR2 sequences are SGHVS and FQNEAQ. The CDR3 spans 15 residues. V was shortened by 1 base and J by 4 bases, with 12 bases between the two germline ends. The CDR3 region has the DNA TGTGCCAGCAGCTTAGGTGTTGCTATTCCAGATACGCAGTATTTT. This sequence encodes CASSLGVAIPDTQYF.

This clonotype was counted between two and nine times. The chain links TRBV20-1 to TRBJ2-3; perhaps TRBD2 as D (5 bases). The CDR3 length is 12 residues. V shed 1 base and J shed 4 bases, with 6 bases lying between them. Germline V lookup: CDR1 DFQATT, CDR2 SNEGSKA (reference sequence). CDR3 region: CSARVEADTQYF. In nucleotides, the CDR3 is TGCAGTGCTAGAGTGGAGGCAGATACGCAGTATTTT.

The chain recombines TRBV2 with TRBJ1-2; D not resolved. The germline V gene has CDR1 SNHLY and CDR2 FYNNEI. The CDR3 contains 13 residues. The V end lost 2 bases, the J end lost 5 bases, and 9 bases lay between the germline ends. CDR3 amino acids: CASSEISLYGYTF. The DNA for the CDR3 is TGTGCCAGCAGTGAAATAAGCTTGTATGGCTACACCTTC.

This clonotype was found a few times. This chain connects TRBV6-1 to TRBJ1-1, with TRBD1 matching over 9 bases. This CDR3 contains 14 residues. The junction had 7 bases not matched to a gene; V was cut back by 8 bases and J by 3 bases. Per the germline V gene, CDR1 is MNHNS and CDR2 is SASEGT. As DNA, the CDR3 is TGTGCCAGCCATTGGACAGGGGAGGACACTGAAGCTTTCTTT. Protein sequence: CASHWTGEDTEAFF.

This clonotype was counted between two and nine times. This chain links TRBV6-2 or TRBV6-3 with TRBJ2-3; TRBD2 agrees at 9 bases. The CDR3 extends over 21 amino acids. Germline CDR1 reads MNHEY; CDR2 reads SVGEGT. With 8 bases clipped from V and 0 bases from J, the junction kept 24 bases outside the gene matches. The CDR3 bases are TGTGCCAGCCGCAAAAATCATAAGACCGGGACTAGCAGAACTAGCACAGATACGCAGTATTTT. Protein product: CASRKNHKTGTSRTSTDTQYF.

This clonotype was detected only a few times. The chain uses TRBV6-2 or TRBV6-3 and TRBJ2-4, with TRBD1 as a possible D gene (6 bases). The CDR3 loop spans 14 amino acids. The V gene's germline CDR1 is MNHEY and CDR2 SVGEGT. Trimming pared 2 bases from V and 10 bases from J, leaving 15 bases between. The CDR3 DNA sequence: TGTGCCAGCAGTTACGAGCAGGGGCGCAGAATTCAGTACTTC. It translates to CASSYEQGRRIQYF.

On this clonotype itself: This may stem from a read error, because a much larger clone lies one nucleotide away. The genes are TRBV7-9 and TRBJ2-5; 9 nucleotides match TRBD2. The germline V gene has CDR1 SEHNR and CDR2 FQNEAQ (reference sequence). Unmatched junction bases numbered 7, after V lost 1 base and J lost 7 bases. There are 15 residues in the CDR3. As DNA, the CDR3 is TGTGCCAGCAGCTTAGAAGGCGGGGGGGAAGGGACCCAGTACTTC. As protein: CASSLEGGGEGTQYF.

The chain links TRBV7-8 to TRBJ2-6; D perhaps matches TRBD1 (5 bases). This CDR3 region has 15 residues. Germline CDR1 reads SGHVS; CDR2 reads FQNEAQ. Trimming stripped 2 bases from V and 8 bases from J, with 13 bases between. In DNA form, the CDR3 reads TGTGCCAGCAGCTTAAGTCAGGGTAGGACCAACGTCCTGACTTTC. Encoded protein: CASSLSQGRTNVLTF.

The chain links TRBV27 to TRBJ2-1; 8 bases agree with TRBD1. With V trimmed by 4 bases and J by 3 bases, 5 bases remained unmatched. CDR3 length: 15 residues. Germline V CDR1 and CDR2: MNHEY, SMNVEV (reference sequence). CDR3 in amino acids: CASSSRQGNYNEQFF. CDR3 nucleotide sequence: TGTGCCAGCAGTTCTCGACAGGGGAACTACAATGAGCAGTTCTTC.

This clonotype was seen more than once but under ten times. The chain joins TRBV20-1 to TRBJ1-2, with D perhaps matching TRBD1 (6 bases). Deletions cut 8 bases from V and 5 bases from J, with 21 bases between. Germline CDR1 and CDR2: DFQATT and SNEGSKA (reference sequence). The CDR3 is 14 residues long. CDR3 loop: CSLIDREGEYGYTF. DNA of the CDR3: TGCAGTTTGATTGACCGGGAGGGGGAATATGGCTACACCTTC.

The rearrangement links TRBV20-1 to TRBJ2-5; 8 nucleotides align to TRBD1. The CDR3 sequence is 15 residues long. V shed 2 bases, J shed 2 bases, and the junction held 7 bases outside the gene matches. Per the germline V gene, CDR1 is DFQATT and CDR2 is SNEGSKA (reference sequence). DNA for the CDR3: TGCAGTGCTAGAACCGACAGGGGCCTACAAGAGACCCAGTACTTC. Amino acid sequence: CSARTDRGLQETQYF.

The rearrangement uses TRBV12-3 or TRBV12-4 and TRBJ2-3; 11 bases agree with TRBD2. The V and J ends lost 7 bases and 2 bases, in that order; junction bases with no gene match: 8. CDR3 length equals 16 residues. The CDR3 region is CASIRASGRLTDTQYF. The CDR3 DNA sequence: TGTGCCAGCATTAGGGCTAGCGGGAGGCTCACAGATACGCAGTATTTT.

The chain couples TRBV5-6 to TRBJ2-7, with a possible D match to TRBD2 (6 bases). CDR1 is SGHDT and CDR2 is YYEEEE in the germline V gene. Trimming stripped 4 bases from V and 6 bases from J, with 17 bases between. The length of the CDR3 is 14 residues. In DNA form, the CDR3 reads TGTGCCAGCAGCCCTGGACACCCGACTAGCGAGCAGTACTTC. Residues: CASSPGHPTSEQYF.

This clonotype was found a few times. This chain links TRBV11-2 with TRBJ2-4, with D unresolved. The CDR3 totals 15 residues. The V end lost 3 bases, the J end lost 1 base, and 10 bases lay between the germline ends. Per the germline V gene, CDR1 is SGHAT and CDR2 is FQNNGV. The CDR3 DNA reads TGTGCCAGCAGCTTTGGTGAGATGGCCAAAAACATTCAGTACTTC. It codes for CASSFGEMAKNIQYF. Combining the CDR3 with reference TRBV11-2 and TRBJ2-4 gives the whole variable domain EAGVAQSPRYKIIEKRQSVAFWCNPISGHATLYWYQQILGQGPKLLIQFQNNGVVDDSQLPKDRFSAERLKGVDSTLKIQPAKLEDSAVYLCASSFGEMAKNIQYFGAGTRLSVL.